This T cell receptor (beta chain) was profiled in a study of T cells of healthy individuals. MiXCR, run by TCRdb on the 5' RACE reads, gives a single entry per CDR3 protein. The table has about 82,000 distinct CDR3 sequences, about 5.5% seen once. This clonotype appeared a few times. A junction boundary mismatches the germline segment, possibly from a read error. The sequence was obtained from a female donor in good health.

Here the CDR3 reads CANSSGSTEAFF. The CDR3 DNA is TGTGCCAACAGCTCGGGTAGCACTGAAGCTTTCTTT. J is TRBJ1-1 and V is TRBV7-3; D call uncertain. From germline, CDR1 is SGHTA and CDR2 FQGTGA. This CDR3 has 12 residues.